The 23 T cell receptor beta chains presented below share a single source sample, sequenced in a study of blood T cell repertoires in COVID-19 (dated by TCRdb to about 2020). Library generation was performed with the immunoSEQ multiplex PCR assay. TCRdb stores this immuneACCESS table with in-frame sequences only. Part of the clones is absent; in the studies checked, under half of the shortfall reflects unresolved V genes, and no reason is known for the rest. In this sample the table shows 55,000 to 70,000 clones, roughly 87% of which occur a single time. 20% to 25% of the sample is held by the ten biggest clonotypes. Sequenced material: peripheral blood. The receptors were sampled from a woman of 80 years or more with COVID-19, enrolled during active disease.

Only a few counts were recorded for this clone. The chain is built from TRBV2 and TRBJ1-2; 10 bases map to TRBD1. The germline CDR1 and CDR2 sequences are SNHLY and FYNNEI. The J segment lost 7 bases and the V segment lost 4 bases, leaving 6 bases of the junction unmatched. The CDR3 contains 14 residues. CDR3 region: CASSGPGQGSGYTF. CDR3 coding DNA: TGTGCCAGCAGTGGACCGGGACAGGGGTCTGGCTACACCTTC. The variable domain in full, with the rest retrieved from reference TRBV2 and TRBJ1-2, is EPEVTQTPSHQVTQMGQEVILRCVPISNHLYFYWYRQILGQKVEFLVSFYNNEISEKSEIFDDQFSVERPDGSNFTLKIRSTKLEDSAMYFCASSGPGQGSGYTFGSGTRLTVV.

The chain uses TRBV7-9 and TRBJ2-2, with a weak D call TRBD1 (5 bases). V was trimmed by 1 base and J by 2 bases, leaving 8 bases between them. Germline CDR1 and CDR2: SEHNR and FQNEAQ (reference sequence). There are 15 residues in the CDR3. As DNA, the CDR3 is TGTGCCAGCAGCTTAGAACAGGTTAACACCGGGGAGCTGTTTTTT. This translates into CASSLEQVNTGELFF.

The gene calls are TRBV5-1 and TRBJ1-2; D might be TRBD1 (5 bases). V lost 1 base, J lost 6 bases, and 16 bases lay in between. CDR1 and CDR2 from the germline V gene are SGHRS and YFSETQ. The CDR3 is made up of 15 amino acids. Here the CDR3 reads CASSLTGREWDGYTF. The DNA of the CDR3 is TGCGCCAGCAGCTTGACAGGCAGGGAATGGGATGGCTACACCTTC.

The sample holds a few counts of this clone. The rearrangement joins TRBV25-1 to TRBJ1-2; D is perhaps TRBD1 (6 bases). V lost 6 bases and J 4 bases, leaving 21 bases between the germline ends. CDR1 and CDR2 from the germline V gene are MGHDK and SYGVNS. This CDR3 has 16 amino acids. In nucleotides, the CDR3 is TGTGCCAGCAGCAGGGGCGGGCTTGGACAGTCCTATGGCTACACCTTC. Its protein product is CASSRGGLGQSYGYTF.

This clone was found a few times. This chain uses TRBV25-1 with TRBJ1-6; 7 bases line up with TRBD1. In germline, CDR1 is MGHDK, CDR2 SYGVNS. This CDR3 contains 14 residues. The V and J ends lost 6 bases and 5 bases, in that order; junction bases with no gene match: 4. This CDR3 is CASRATGNNSPLHF. In DNA form, the CDR3 reads TGTGCCAGCAGGGCGACAGGGAATAATTCACCCCTCCACTTT.

The gene calls are TRBV2 and TRBJ2-3; 8 bases line up with TRBD1. The germline gives CDR1 SNHLY, CDR2 FYNNEI. The trim removed 4 bases at V and 2 bases at J, leaving 2 bases unmatched. This CDR3 has 14 residues. The CDR3 region has the DNA TGTGCCAGCAGTGGACAGGGGTACACAGATACGCAGTATTTT. This gives the protein CASSGQGYTDTQYF. Filled out from reference TRBV2 and TRBJ2-3, the complete variable domain reads EPEVTQTPSHQVTQMGQEVILRCVPISNHLYFYWYRQILGQKVEFLVSFYNNEISEKSEIFDDQFSVERPDGSNFTLKIRSTKLEDSAMYFCASSGQGYTDTQYFGPGTRLTVL.

This clone was detected only once. This chain uses TRBV19 with TRBJ1-3; D not certain. Germline CDR1 LNHDA, CDR2 SQIVND (reference sequence). Trimming took 6 bases from V and 3 from J, leaving 3 bases between them. The CDR3 consists of 11 residues. CDR3 DNA: TGTGCCAGTAGCTTTGGAAACACCATATATTTT. Protein: CASSFGNTIYF.

The V gene is TRBV13, the J gene TRBJ1-1; D ambiguous. CDR3 length: 11 amino acids. Germline V gene data show CDR1 as PRHDT and CDR2 as FYEKMQ (reference sequence). Trimming took 8 bases from V and 1 from J, leaving 5 bases between them. The CDR3 is CASGQNTEAFF. In DNA, the CDR3 is TGTGCCAGCGGGCAGAACACTGAAGCTTTCTTT.

The rearrangement uses TRBV4-2 and TRBJ2-3, with TRBD2 as a possible D gene (5 bases). V lost 3 bases and J lost 0, with 10 bases in between. CDR1 is LGHNA and CDR2 is YNFKEQ in the germline V gene. CDR3 length: 15 residues. The CDR3 sequence: CASSHGLISTDTQYF. The CDR3 nucleotides read TGTGCCAGCAGCCACGGACTCATTAGCACAGATACGCAGTATTTT.

V is TRBV10-3 and J is TRBJ2-3; the D gene is possibly TRBD1 (5 bases). CDR1 ENHRY and CDR2 SYGVKD come from the germline V gene. The CDR3 consists of 13 residues. V lost 9 bases to trimming and J lost 0 bases, with 10 bases between them. As DNA, the CDR3 is TGTGCCATAAGACAGAAAAGCACAGATACGCAGTATTTT. Its translation is CAIRQKSTDTQYF.

This clone showed up just a few times. The chain couples TRBV5-1 to TRBJ2-2; TRBD2 might be the D (6 bases). The CDR3 contains 15 residues. The V end lost 5 bases, the J end lost 3 bases, and 14 bases lay between the germline ends. Germline V gene data show CDR1 as SGHRS and CDR2 as YFSETQ. The CDR3 here is CASRNSGLYTGELFF. The CDR3 region has the DNA TGCGCCAGCAGGAACAGCGGGTTATACACCGGGGAGCTGTTTTTT.

The chain is built from TRBV5-1 and TRBJ2-5, with TRBD2 matching over 9 bases. J lost 1 base, V lost 5 bases, and 9 bases had no gene match. Germline CDR1 is SGHRS and CDR2 is YFSETQ. The CDR3 spans 16 residues. For the CDR3, the DNA is TGCGCCAGCAGGGGACTAGCAGGGAGGAGCCAAGAGACCCAGTACTTC. It specifies CASRGLAGRSQETQYF.

This sequence joins TRBV5-1 and TRBJ2-7; TRBD1 matches 9 bases. Germline assignment: CDR1 SGHRS and CDR2 YFSETQ. After removal of 4 bases from V and 5 bases from J, the junction contained 7 bases not matched to a gene. The CDR3 contains 14 residues. The CDR3 here is CASSQGQGWNEQYF. For the CDR3, the DNA is TGCGCCAGCAGCCAGGGACAGGGATGGAACGAGCAGTACTTC. Based on the CDR3 plus reference TRBV5-1 and TRBJ2-7, the full variable domain is KAGVTQTPRYLIKTRGQQVTLSCSPISGHRSVSWYQQTPGQGLQFLFEYFSETQRNKGNFPGRFSGRQFSNSRSEMNVSTLELGDSALYLCASSQGQGWNEQYFGPGTRLTVT.

V is TRBV12-3 or TRBV12-4 and J is TRBJ2-7, with D uncertain. The CDR3 length is 13 residues. The V end was cut by 2 bases, the J end by 1 base, with 6 bases between. The DNA for the CDR3 is TGTGCCAGCAGTTTAAAACAGTCCTACGAGCAGTACTTC. Protein sequence: CASSLKQSYEQYF.

The J gene is TRBJ2-2, the V gene TRBV2; the match to TRBD1 covers 11 bases. This CDR3 has 14 amino acids. The junction had 3 bases not matched to a gene; V was cut back by 8 bases and J by 4 bases. Germline assignment: CDR1 SNHLY and CDR2 FYNNEI. The DNA of the CDR3 is TGTGCCAGCTCGGACAGGGGGCGCACCGGGGAGCTGTTTTTT. Encoded protein: CASSDRGRTGELFF.

The chain recombines TRBV25-1 with TRBJ2-5, with D possibly matching TRBD1 (5 bases). Germline CDR1 MGHDK, CDR2 SYGVNS. V lost 6 bases and J 0 bases, leaving 8 bases between the germline ends. This CDR3 has 13 residues. Here the CDR3 reads CASSPTDQETQYF. CDR3 nucleotides: TGTGCCAGCAGCCCGACAGACCAAGAGACCCAGTACTTC.

The chain links TRBV12-3 or TRBV12-4 to TRBJ1-1; 8 bases line up with TRBD1. The ends lost 6 bases at V and 4 bases at J; junction bases unmatched: 4. The CDR3 is made up of 13 amino acids. The CDR3 nucleotides are TGTGCCAGCAGGGAACAGGGGGTCACTGAAGCTTTCTTT. Translation gives CASREQGVTEAFF.

This clone was detected once. This chain links TRBV7-9 with TRBJ2-3; 7 nucleotides line up with TRBD2. V gave up 5 bases and J gave up 3 bases; unmatched junction bases: 11. Germline V gene lookup returns CDR1 SEHNR and CDR2 FQNEAQ (reference sequence). The CDR3 length is 16 residues. The CDR3 bases are TGTGCCAGCAGCCCCGGCGGTGGGCGGGGGACAGATACGCAGTATTTT. Its protein product is CASSPGGGRGTDTQYF.

The chain employs TRBV3-1 (or the pseudogene TRBV3-2) and TRBJ2-7; D is possibly TRBD2 (7 bases). CDR1 and CDR2 from the germline V gene are LGHDT and YNNKEL (reference sequence). This CDR3 comprises 14 residues. The V and J ends lost 4 bases and 2 bases respectively, with 12 bases between them. The CDR3 loop reads CASSLQGGAYEQYF. CDR3 coding DNA: TGTGCCAGCAGCCTACAGGGAGGGGCCTACGAGCAGTACTTC.

This clone was detected only once. The chain employs TRBV28 and TRBJ1-5; 8 positions match TRBD1. CDR1 and CDR2 (germline): MDHEN, SYDVKM. After removal of 8 bases from V and 3 bases from J, the junction contained 9 bases not matched to a gene. CDR3 length equals 15 residues. The CDR3 protein is CASLASGGYNQPQHF. In nucleotides, the CDR3 is TGTGCCAGCCTTGCCTCAGGGGGCTACAATCAGCCCCAGCATTTT.

This clone was detected once. In nucleotides, the CDR3 is TGTGCCAGCAGTGGGGGCTTAAGGGGGAGCTCCTATAATTCACCCCTCCACTTT. Its protein is CASSGGLRGSSYNSPLHF. J is TRBJ1-6 and V is TRBV27; tentatively, D is TRBD1 (6 bases). V shed 5 bases and J shed 0 bases, with 17 bases lying between them. This CDR3 has 18 residues. Germline V lookup: CDR1 MNHEY, CDR2 SMNVEV (reference sequence).

The gene calls are TRBV4-1 and TRBJ1-1; possibly TRBD1 for D (5 bases). CDR1 is MGHRA and CDR2 is YSYEKL in the germline V gene. The CDR3 is 18 residues long. Trimming cost V 0 bases and J 0 bases, with 17 bases left between them. CDR3 DNA sequence: TGCGCCAGCAGCCAAGAGACAGATTATACCGTACTGAACACTGAAGCTTTCTTT. Protein: CASSQETDYTVLNTEAFF.

The chain links TRBV5-1 to TRBJ1-6; the D is unclear. The V end was cut by 5 bases, the J end by 3 bases, with 12 bases between. The CDR3 contains 15 residues. Germline V gives CDR1 SGHRS, CDR2 YFSETQ. For the CDR3, the DNA is TGCGCCAGCAGTTATGACATAGACTATAATTCACCCCTCCACTTT. Translation gives CASSYDIDYNSPLHF.